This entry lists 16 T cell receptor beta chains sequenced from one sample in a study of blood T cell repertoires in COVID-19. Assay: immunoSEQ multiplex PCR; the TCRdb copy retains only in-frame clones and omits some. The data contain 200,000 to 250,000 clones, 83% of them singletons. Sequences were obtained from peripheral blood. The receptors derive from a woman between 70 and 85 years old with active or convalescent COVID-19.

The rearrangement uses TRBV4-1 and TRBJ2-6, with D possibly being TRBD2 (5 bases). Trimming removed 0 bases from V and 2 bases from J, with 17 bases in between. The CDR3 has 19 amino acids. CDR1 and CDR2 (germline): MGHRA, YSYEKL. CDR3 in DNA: TGCGCCAGCAGCCAAGATAGGCGGGTAGGGTTGGCTGGGGCCAACGTCCTGACTTTC. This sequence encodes CASSQDRRVGLAGANVLTF.

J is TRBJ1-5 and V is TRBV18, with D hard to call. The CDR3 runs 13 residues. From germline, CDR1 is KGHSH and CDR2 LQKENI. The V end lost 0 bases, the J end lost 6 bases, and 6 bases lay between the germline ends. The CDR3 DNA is TGTGCCAGCTCACCACCGGCAGTTCAGCCCCAGCATTTT. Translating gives CASSPPAVQPQHF.

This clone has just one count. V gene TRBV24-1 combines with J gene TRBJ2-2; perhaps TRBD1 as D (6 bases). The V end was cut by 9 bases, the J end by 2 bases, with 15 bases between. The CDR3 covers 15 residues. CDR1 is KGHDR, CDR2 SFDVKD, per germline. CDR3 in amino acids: CATSTGQLNTGELFF. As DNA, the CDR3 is TGTGCCACCTCTACCGGACAGCTCAACACCGGGGAGCTGTTTTTT.

CDR3 amino acids: CASSPGGRATIYF. In DNA form, the CDR3 reads TGTGCCAGCAGCCCTGGAGGACGGGCCACCATATATTTT. The chain combines TRBV7-9 with TRBJ1-3, with unresolved D. There are 13 residues in the CDR3. Per germline, CDR1 SEHNR and CDR2 FQNEAQ (reference sequence). With 5 bases removed from V and 9 bases from J, the gap between germline ends came to 14 bases.

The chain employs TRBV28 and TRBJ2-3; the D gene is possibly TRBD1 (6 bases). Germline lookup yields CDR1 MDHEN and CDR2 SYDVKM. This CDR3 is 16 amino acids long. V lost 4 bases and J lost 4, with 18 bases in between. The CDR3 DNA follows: TGTGCCAGCAGTTCCCGGGACATAACGTCTCCAGATACGCAGTATTTT. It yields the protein CASSSRDITSPDTQYF.

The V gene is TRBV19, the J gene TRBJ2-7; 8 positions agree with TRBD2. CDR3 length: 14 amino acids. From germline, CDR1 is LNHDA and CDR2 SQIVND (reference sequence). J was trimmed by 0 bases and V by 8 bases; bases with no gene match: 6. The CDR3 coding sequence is TGTGCCAGTTCGACTAGCGCGAGCTCCTACGAGCAGTACTTC. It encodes CASSTSASSYEQYF.

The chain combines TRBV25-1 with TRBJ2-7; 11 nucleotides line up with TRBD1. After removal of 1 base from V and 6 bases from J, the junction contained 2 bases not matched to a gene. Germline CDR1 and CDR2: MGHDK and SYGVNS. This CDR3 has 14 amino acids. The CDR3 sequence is CASSEFGTGGEQYF. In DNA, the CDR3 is TGTGCCAGCAGTGAATTTGGGACAGGGGGCGAGCAGTACTTC.

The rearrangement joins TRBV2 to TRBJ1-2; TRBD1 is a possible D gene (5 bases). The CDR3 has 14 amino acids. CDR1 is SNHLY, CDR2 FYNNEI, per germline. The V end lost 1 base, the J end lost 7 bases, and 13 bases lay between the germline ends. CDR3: CASSEGGRVGGYTF. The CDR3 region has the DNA TGTGCCAGCAGTGAAGGTGGCAGGGTGGGTGGCTACACCTTC.

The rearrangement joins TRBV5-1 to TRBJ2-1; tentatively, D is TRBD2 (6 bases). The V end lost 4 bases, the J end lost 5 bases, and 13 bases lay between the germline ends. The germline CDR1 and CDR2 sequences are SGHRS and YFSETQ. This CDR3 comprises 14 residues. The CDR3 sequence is CASSLRDSNNEQFF. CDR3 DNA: TGCGCCAGCAGCCTCCGGGACTCGAACAATGAGCAGTTCTTC.

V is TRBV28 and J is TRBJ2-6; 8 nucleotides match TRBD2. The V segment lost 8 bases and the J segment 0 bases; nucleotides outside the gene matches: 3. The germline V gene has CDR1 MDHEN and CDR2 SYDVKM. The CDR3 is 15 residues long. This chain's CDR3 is CASQAGASGANVLTF. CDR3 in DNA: TGTGCCAGCCAAGCGGGGGCCTCTGGGGCCAACGTCCTGACTTTC.

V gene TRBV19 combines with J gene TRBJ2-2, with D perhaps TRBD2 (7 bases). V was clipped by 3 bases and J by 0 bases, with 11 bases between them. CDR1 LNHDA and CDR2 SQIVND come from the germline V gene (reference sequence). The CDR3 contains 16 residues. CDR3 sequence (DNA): TGTGCCAGTAGTATTGGGGAGGGGGCGAACACCGGGGAGCTGTTTTTT. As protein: CASSIGEGANTGELFF.

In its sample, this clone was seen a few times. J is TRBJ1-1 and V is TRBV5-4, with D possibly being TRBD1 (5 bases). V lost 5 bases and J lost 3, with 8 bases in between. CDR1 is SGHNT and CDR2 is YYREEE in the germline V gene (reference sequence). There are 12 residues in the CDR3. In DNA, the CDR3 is TGTGCCAGCAGGGAACAGGACACTGAAGCTTTCTTT. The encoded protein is CASREQDTEAFF. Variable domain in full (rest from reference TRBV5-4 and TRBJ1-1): ETGVTQSPTHLIKTRGQQVTLRCSSQSGHNTVSWYQQALGQGPQFIFQYYREEENGRGNFPPRFSGLQFPNYSSELNVNALELDDSALYLCASREQDTEAFFGQGTRLTVV.

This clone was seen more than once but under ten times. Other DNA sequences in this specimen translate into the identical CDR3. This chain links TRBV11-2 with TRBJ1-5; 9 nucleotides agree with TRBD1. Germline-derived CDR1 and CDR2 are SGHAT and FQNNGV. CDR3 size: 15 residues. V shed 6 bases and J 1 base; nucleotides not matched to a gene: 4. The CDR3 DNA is TGTGCCAGCAGTCCGGGGACAGGGAGCAATCAGCCCCAGCATTTT. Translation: CASSPGTGSNQPQHF.

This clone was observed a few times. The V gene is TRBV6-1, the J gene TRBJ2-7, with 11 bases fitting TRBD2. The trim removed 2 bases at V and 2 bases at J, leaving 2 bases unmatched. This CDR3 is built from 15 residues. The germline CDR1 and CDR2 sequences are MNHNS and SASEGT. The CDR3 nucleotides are TGTGCCAGCAGTGAAAAACTAGCGGGAGCCTACGAGCAGTACTTC. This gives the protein CASSEKLAGAYEQYF.

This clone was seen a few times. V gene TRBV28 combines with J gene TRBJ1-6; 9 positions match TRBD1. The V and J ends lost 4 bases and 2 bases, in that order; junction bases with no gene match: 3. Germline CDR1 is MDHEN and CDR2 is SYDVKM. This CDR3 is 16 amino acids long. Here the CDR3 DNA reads TGTGCCAGCAGTTCCGGGACAGGGACCTATAATTCACCCCTCCACTTT. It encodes CASSSGTGTYNSPLHF.

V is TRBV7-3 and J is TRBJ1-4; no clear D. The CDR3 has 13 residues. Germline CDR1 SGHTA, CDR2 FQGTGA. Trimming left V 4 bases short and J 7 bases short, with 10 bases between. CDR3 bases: TGTGCCAGCAGCTCACAAGGCGGTGAAAAACTGTTTTTT. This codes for CASSSQGGEKLFF.